One sample yielded the 8 T cell receptor beta chains listed below, sequenced in a study of technical replicates of blood from a few donors. Libraries were prepared by immunoSEQ multiplex PCR; TCRdb keeps only in-frame clonotypes and omits some of them. The data hold 95,000 to 100,000 clones, with under 96% observed a single time. The material sequenced was T cells isolated from PBMCs. Source of these receptors: a human donor in good health.

The chain joins TRBV5-1 to TRBJ2-5, with D perhaps TRBD1 (5 bases). With 4 bases removed from V and 2 bases from J, the gap between germline ends came to 9 bases. The CDR3 covers 13 residues. Germline CDR1 reads SGHRS; CDR2 reads YFSETQ. CDR3 sequence: CASSGQGQETQYF. The DNA of the CDR3 is TGCGCCAGCAGCGGGCAGGGACAAGAGACCCAGTACTTC.

The chain has TRBV9 and TRBJ2-7, with TRBD2 matching 14 bases. The CDR3 spans 17 residues. Germline V gene sequence: CDR1 SGDLS, CDR2 YYNGEE. V was pared by 0 bases and J by 3 bases, with 5 bases of the junction left unmatched. The CDR3 reads CASSVGLAGGLLYEQYF. In DNA form, the CDR3 reads TGTGCCAGCAGCGTAGGACTAGCGGGAGGGTTGCTCTACGAGCAGTACTTC.

This rearrangement joins TRBV5-1 to TRBJ2-1, with 12 bases matching TRBD2. CDR3 length equals 17 residues. V trimming: 1 base; J trimming: 5 bases; junction bases outside the gene matches: 7. CDR1 is SGHRS, CDR2 YFSETQ, per germline. The CDR3 coding sequence is TGCGCCAGCAGCTTGATACCGCGGACTAGCGGGGACAATGAGCAGTTCTTC. It specifies CASSLIPRTSGDNEQFF.

The chain links TRBV4-1 to TRBJ2-2; 11 bases map to TRBD2. With 4 bases clipped from V and 2 bases from J, the junction kept 9 bases outside the gene matches. The CDR3 is 18 residues long. CDR1 and CDR2 from the germline V gene are MGHRA and YSYEKL. The CDR3 nucleotides are TGCGCCAGCAGCCCACTAAGGGGACTAGCGGATAACACCGGGGAGCTGTTTTTT. As protein: CASSPLRGLADNTGELFF.

The chain carries TRBV11-2 and TRBJ1-1, with 7 bases that match TRBD1. This CDR3 is 14 amino acids long. V dropped 4 bases and J dropped 4; count of bases not matched to a gene: 6. Germline V CDR1 and CDR2: SGHAT, FQNNGV. The CDR3 coding sequence is TGTGCCAGCAGCTCAGGACAGGCGGGCACTGAAGCTTTCTTT. Residues: CASSSGQAGTEAFF.

This chain uses TRBV6-4 with TRBJ2-7; maybe TRBD1 (5 bases). Per the germline V gene, CDR1 is MRHNA and CDR2 is SNTAGT. The CDR3 totals 14 residues. The V end lost 8 bases, the J end lost 2 bases, and 16 bases lay between the germline ends. This chain's CDR3 is CASQSSDRTYEQYF. In nucleotides, the CDR3 is TGTGCCAGCCAATCGTCCGACAGAACCTACGAGCAGTACTTC.

The rearrangement joins TRBV7-6 to TRBJ2-2; 7 bases align to TRBD1. CDR1 is SGHVS, CDR2 FNYEAQ, per germline. This CDR3 is 17 amino acids long. V gave up 1 base and J gave up 2 bases; unmatched junction bases: 7. The CDR3 DNA sequence: TGTGCCAGCAGCTTAGTAGGGAGACAGGGTAACACCGGGGAGCTGTTTTTT. Residues: CASSLVGRQGNTGELFF. Based on the CDR3 plus reference TRBV7-6 and TRBJ2-2, the full variable domain is GAGVSQSPRYKVTKRGQDVALRCDPISGHVSLYWYRQALGQGPEFLTYFNYEAQQDKSGLPNDRFSAERPEGSISTLTIQRTEQRDSAMYRCASSLVGRQGNTGELFFGEGSRLTVL.

V usage is TRBV11-3 and J usage is TRBJ2-1, with D perhaps matching TRBD2 (6 bases). The V end lost 1 base, the J end lost 6 bases, and 7 bases lay between the germline ends. CDR1 and CDR2 from the germline V gene are SGHNT and YENEEA. The CDR3 covers 13 residues. CDR3 nucleotides: TGTGCCAGCAGCTTAGGGGGGGTCAATGAGCAGTTCTTC. Its protein is CASSLGGVNEQFF.